This paragraph reports one T cell receptor (beta chain). Its antigen is currently unknown. The sample is drawn from a study of blood T cells in healthy people across ages. Study-wide findings and caveats: Whereas aged donors had fewer naive CD4+ cells, long-lived donors had more of them and higher diversity.

Through a sample-barcoded 5' primer and a J-beta primer mix, a second PCR was run for roughly 7 to 11 cycles. From the 5' RACE reads, TCRdb called clonotypes with MiXCR, one entry per CDR3 protein. The sample has hundreds of thousands of distinct CDR3 sequences; 58% are singletons. Every participating donor contributed around 9.5 milliliters of peripheral blood through a draw. Per individual sample, total RNA of at least 5.5 micrograms was extracted. The CDR3 sequence is 14 residues long. Germline V gene sequence: CDR1 LGHDT, CDR2 YNNKEL (reference sequence). Trimming took 2 bases from V and 8 from J, leaving 13 bases between them.

J is TRBJ2-1 and V is TRBV3-1; either TRBD1 or TRBD2 may fit D (6 bases each). Specimen: blood. This TCR was recovered from a man aged 25-45 years in good health. Here the CDR3 DNA reads TGTGCCAGCAGCCAACAAAGGGGGGCGGATGAGCAGTTCTTC. Residues: CASSQQRGADEQFF.